This TCR beta chain was recovered during a study of blood T cell repertoires in COVID-19. As originally analysed: For nucleated cells, counts were estimated from reference gene primer amplification. Sequencing was performed with immunoSEQ multiplex PCR; in TCRdb, only in-frame clones are kept and a portion is missing. Clone size and the V and J calls come from that table; the DNA yielded D and trimming. The data show 40,000 or so clones, around 83% seen once. The CDR3 contains 15 residues. Germline V gene sequence: CDR1 MNHEY, CDR2 SMNVEV (reference sequence). With 4 bases removed from V and 2 bases from J, the gap between germline ends came to 11 bases.

The rearrangement links TRBV27 to TRBJ2-2; D not resolved. Sequencing was carried out using peripheral blood. The sequence derives from a woman in her 70s in a cohort sampled during active COVID-19. This CDR3 reads CASSSPGANTGELFF. CDR3 DNA sequence: TGTGCCAGCAGTTCCCCCGGAGCAAACACCGGGGAGCTGTTTTTT.